This T cell receptor (beta chain) was profiled in a study of somatic mutations in cytotoxic T cells in rheumatoid arthritis. For the study at large: The researchers flow-sorted some T-cell populations stained with V beta antibodies and got nearly 100% purity, and these included V beta1+ cells sequenced for TCRB. Study conclusions and caveats: Measured CD8+ T-cell clonality, a value compared between rheumatoid arthritis patients and age-matched healthy controls, did not differ significantly. Per patient, the largest CD8+ clone was found to exceed 20% of CD8+ cells in about an eighth of the roughly 65 cases.

The protocol was immunoSEQ multiplex PCR, while the TCRdb copy is restricted to in-frame clones and leaves out a portion. This table has about 33,000 clones, about 80% appearing once. As for this clone: Its specificity is unknown.

The CDR3 extends over 12 amino acids. Trimming left V 7 bases short and J 2 bases short, with 9 bases between. The germline CDR1 and CDR2 sequences are MNHNY and SVGAGI (reference sequence). The clonotype comes from a man aged 35 to 55 in good health. The source material was CD8+ T cells sorted from blood. V gene TRBV6-6 combines with J gene TRBJ2-7; perhaps TRBD2 as D (5 bases). This CDR3 is CASTPGTYEQYF. For the CDR3, the DNA is TGTGCCAGCACCCCCGGGACCTACGAGCAGTACTTC.